The 20 T cell receptor beta chains reported below all come from one sample, sequenced in a study of blood T cell repertoires in COVID-19. Assay used: immunoSEQ multiplex PCR; TCRdb lists only in-frame clones, some missing. This table holds some 77,000 clones, about 86% found once. The specimen was peripheral blood. Receptors originate from a man aged 65-85 years with acute or convalescent COVID-19.

This rearrangement joins TRBV5-1 to TRBJ2-6; D may be TRBD2 (5 bases). The V end lost 4 bases, the J end lost 2 bases, and 13 bases lay between the germline ends. This CDR3 spans 16 amino acids. Germline assignment: CDR1 SGHRS and CDR2 YFSETQ. CDR3 bases: TGCGCCAGCAGCCCCTATCAAGCGGCTGGGGCCAACGTCCTGACTTTC. This codes for CASSPYQAAGANVLTF.

The gene calls are TRBV7-9 and TRBJ1-1; the match to TRBD1 covers 7 bases. The junction had 14 bases not matched to a gene; V was cut back by 5 bases and J by 11 bases. CDR3 length: 14 residues. Germline loops: CDR1 SEHNR, CDR2 FQNEAQ (reference sequence). The CDR3 loop is CASSRDRTDLRAFF. The CDR3 DNA sequence: TGTGCCAGCAGCCGGGACAGAACTGACTTGCGGGCTTTCTTT.

This chain links TRBV30 with TRBJ1-1; 7 nucleotides agree with TRBD1. There are 16 residues in the CDR3. V shed 2 bases, J shed 1 base, and the junction held 10 bases outside the gene matches. CDR1 is GTSNPN and CDR2 is SVGIG in the germline V gene (reference sequence). The CDR3 bases are TGTGCCTGGAGTCCTCTTTCGGGACAGAAGAACACTGAAGCTTTCTTT. This encodes CAWSPLSGQKNTEAFF.

The chain employs TRBV6-1 and TRBJ1-1; 10 nucleotides agree with TRBD1. V shed 4 bases, J shed 4 bases, and the junction held 9 bases outside the gene matches. CDR3 size: 16 residues. Per germline, CDR1 MNHNS and CDR2 SASEGT. The chain's CDR3 is CASSGQGADGFTEAFF. The CDR3 nucleotides read TGTGCCAGCAGTGGACAGGGGGCAGATGGTTTCACTGAAGCTTTCTTT.

The genes are TRBV5-5 and TRBJ1-5; D remains ambiguous. Germline values: CDR1 SGHKS, CDR2 YYEKEE (reference sequence). Trimming took 4 bases from V and 4 from J, leaving 12 bases between them. The length of the CDR3 is 14 residues. Here the CDR3 DNA reads TGTGCCAGCAGCCACGACGGGAAGAATCAGCCCCAGCATTTT. Protein: CASSHDGKNQPQHF. The whole variable domain, remainder taken from reference TRBV5-5 and TRBJ1-5, is DAGVTQSPTHLIKTRGQQVTLRCSPISGHKSVSWYQQVLGQGPQFIFQYYEKEERGRGNFPDRFSARQFPNYSSELNVNALLLGDSALYLCASSHDGKNQPQHFGDGTRLSIL.

V and J are TRBV27 and TRBJ1-5, with D unresolved. V was shortened by 0 bases and J by 0 bases, with 9 bases between the two germline ends. Germline CDR1 is MNHEY and CDR2 is SMNVEV (reference sequence). The CDR3 is 16 amino acids. CDR3 DNA sequence: TGTGCCAGCAGTTTATCGATGGCAGGTAGCAATCAGCCCCAGCATTTT. Translating it yields CASSLSMAGSNQPQHF.

The chain combines TRBV5-1 with TRBJ2-1, with TRBD2 identical over 13 bases. Germline assignment: CDR1 SGHRS and CDR2 YFSETQ. J gave up 9 bases and V 4 bases, and 10 bases lay outside the gene matches. The CDR3 consists of 16 residues. CDR3 region: CASSRLLAGGPTEQFF. DNA for the CDR3: TGCGCCAGCAGCCGTCTACTAGCGGGAGGGCCAACTGAGCAGTTCTTC.

This clone is a singleton in its sample. The V call is TRBV29-1, the J call TRBJ2-7; D is ambiguous. Germline CDR1 and CDR2: SQVTM and ANQGSEA. Trimming removed 4 bases from V and 3 bases from J, with 7 bases in between. CDR3 length equals 11 residues. As DNA, the CDR3 is TGCAGCGTTGCCAGGAACTACGAGCAGTACTTC. It yields the protein CSVARNYEQYF.

V gene TRBV29-1 combines with J gene TRBJ1-2; D is unresolved. This CDR3 spans 12 amino acids. With 4 bases removed from V and 6 bases from J, the gap between germline ends came to 12 bases. Germline V gene sequence: CDR1 SQVTM, CDR2 ANQGSEA. CDR3 sequence: CSVATPRDGYTF. DNA of the CDR3: TGCAGCGTTGCGACGCCACGGGATGGCTACACCTTC.

The rearrangement joins TRBV18 to TRBJ1-3, with D perhaps matching TRBD1 (5 bases). This CDR3 is 14 amino acids long. Germline-derived CDR1 and CDR2 are KGHSH and LQKENI. V gave up 0 bases and J gave up 4 bases, with 7 bases separating them. The CDR3 protein is CASSPPGEGNTIYF. In nucleotides, the CDR3 is TGTGCCAGCTCACCACCAGGGGAAGGAAACACCATATATTTT.

V and J are TRBV9 and TRBJ2-3; D is possibly TRBD2 (7 bases). Between the trimmed V and J ends, which lost 6 bases and 3 bases, there was a span of 17 bases. The CDR3 length is 15 residues. Germline assignment: CDR1 SGDLS and CDR2 YYNGEE. Here the CDR3 DNA reads TGTGCCAGCAACCCCTCGGGGAGGGGGACAGATACGCAGTATTTT. It codes for CASNPSGRGTDTQYF. Looking up the rest from reference TRBV9 and TRBJ2-3 gives the full variable domain: DSGVTQTPKHLITATGQRVTLRCSPRSGDLSVYWYQQSLDQGLQFLIQYYNGEERAKGNILERFSAQQFPDLHSELNLSSLELGDSALYFCASNPSGRGTDTQYFGPGTRLTVL.

The chain uses TRBV10-3 and TRBJ1-2; a possible D gene is TRBD1 (6 bases). Per germline, CDR1 ENHRY and CDR2 SYGVKD. The CDR3 is 12 residues long. Trimming pared 3 bases from V and 6 bases from J, leaving 8 bases between. Written as DNA, the CDR3 is TGTGCCATCAGTGACAGGGGCGATGGCTACACCTTC. Encoded protein: CAISDRGDGYTF.

The chain recombines TRBV27 with TRBJ2-7; TRBD2 aligns across 10 bases. The CDR3 runs to 15 residues. V was clipped by 5 bases and J by 2 bases; unmatched bases: 6. Germline V CDR1 and CDR2: MNHEY, SMNVEV (reference sequence). CDR3 loop: CASSTPSGGTYEQYF. The DNA for the CDR3 is TGTGCCAGCAGTACCCCTAGCGGGGGAACCTACGAGCAGTACTTC.

The chain is built from TRBV28 and TRBJ2-3; the match to TRBD2 covers 11 bases. CDR1 MDHEN and CDR2 SYDVKM come from the germline V gene. V was clipped by 11 bases and J by 4 bases; unmatched bases: 5. CDR3 length equals 13 residues. CDR3 amino acids: CAVHSGRADTQYF. As DNA, the CDR3 is TGTGCCGTCCATAGCGGGAGGGCAGATACGCAGTATTTT.

The gene calls are TRBV4-3 and TRBJ2-7, with D hard to call. Germline V gene sequence: CDR1 LGHNA, CDR2 YSLEER. V gave up 0 bases and J gave up 2 bases, with 8 bases separating them. This CDR3 region has 14 residues. The DNA for the CDR3 is TGCGCCAGCAGCCAAGATGCAATAGCCTACGAGCAGTACTTC. Translation gives CASSQDAIAYEQYF.

V is TRBV15 and J is TRBJ1-2; no firm D call. This CDR3 region has 18 residues. V lost 0 bases, J lost 2 bases, and 19 bases lay in between. Germline values: CDR1 LNHNV, CDR2 YYDKDF (reference sequence). CDR3 amino acids: CATSREVLGFGPNYGYTF. Here the CDR3 DNA reads TGTGCCACCAGCAGAGAGGTCTTAGGTTTTGGGCCGAACTATGGCTACACCTTC.

The CDR3 sequence: CAWSGGETQYF. CDR3 DNA sequence: TGTGCCTGGAGTGGAGGGGAGACCCAGTACTTC. V usage is TRBV30 and J usage is TRBJ2-5, with a tentative D call TRBD2 (5 bases). Germline V gives CDR1 GTSNPN, CDR2 SVGIG (reference sequence). This CDR3 comprises 11 residues. Trimming took off 1 base at V and 5 bases at J, with 5 bases between the two ends.

The J gene is TRBJ1-2, the V gene TRBV2; weak D call: TRBD1 (6 bases). V lost 8 bases and J 10 bases, leaving 23 bases between the germline ends. The CDR3 is 14 residues long. Per germline, CDR1 SNHLY and CDR2 FYNNEI. CDR3 sequence reads: CASVTTDSRKYYTF. The CDR3 DNA sequence: TGTGCCAGCGTCACAACGGACAGCCGAAAGTACTACACCTTC.

The rearrangement uses TRBV29-1 and TRBJ2-5; 7 bases match TRBD2. CDR1 and CDR2 (germline): SQVTM, ANQGSEA. The CDR3 has 14 residues. V was clipped by 7 bases and J by 2 bases; unmatched bases: 10. CDR3: CSARSGAMQETQYF. Here the CDR3 DNA reads TGCAGCGCTCGAAGCGGGGCGATGCAAGAGACCCAGTACTTC.

The table lists this clone with a few counts. This chain links TRBV7-6 with TRBJ2-2; D is possibly TRBD2 (6 bases). In germline, CDR1 is SGHVS, CDR2 FNYEAQ. Deletions cut 1 base from V and 6 bases from J, with 12 bases between. This CDR3 contains 15 residues. The CDR3 nucleotides are TGTGCCAGCAGCTTAGTTTCTGGAGGGTCCGGGGAGCTGTTTTTT. Its protein is CASSLVSGGSGELFF. The full variable domain, in which reference TRBV7-6 and TRBJ2-2 provide the parts outside the CDR3, is GAGVSQSPRYKVTKRGQDVALRCDPISGHVSLYWYRQALGQGPEFLTYFNYEAQQDKSGLPNDRFSAERPEGSISTLTIQRTEQRDSAMYRCASSLVSGGSGELFFGEGSRLTVL.